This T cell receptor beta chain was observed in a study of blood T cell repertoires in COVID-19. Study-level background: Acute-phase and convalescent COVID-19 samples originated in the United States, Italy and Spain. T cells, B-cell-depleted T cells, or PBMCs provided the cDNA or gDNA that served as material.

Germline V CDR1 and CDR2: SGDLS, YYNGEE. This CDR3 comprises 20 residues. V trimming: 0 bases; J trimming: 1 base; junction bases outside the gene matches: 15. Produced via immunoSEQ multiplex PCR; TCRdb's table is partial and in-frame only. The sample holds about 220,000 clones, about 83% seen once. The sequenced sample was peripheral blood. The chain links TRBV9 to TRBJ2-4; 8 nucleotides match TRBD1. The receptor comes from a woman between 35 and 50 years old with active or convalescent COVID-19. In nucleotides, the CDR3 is TGTGCCAGCAGCGTAGCGTCGTGGGGACAGGTTCCCGGGGCCAAAAACATTCAGTACTTC. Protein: CASSVASWGQVPGAKNIQYF.